The entry below describes one T cell receptor (beta chain). No antigen is known for it. The germline V gene has CDR1 SGHAT and CDR2 FQNNGV. The CDR3 has 13 amino acids. This sample is part of a study of cytomegalovirus exposure and HLA in healthy donors. The PCR was carried out with 60 Vbeta primers and 13 Jbeta primers. Method: immunoSEQ multiplex PCR; TCRdb's copy keeps in-frame clones and lacks some. The sample gives about 170,000 clones, 80% to 85% of which show up once; 2% to 2.5% is in the top ten. General study findings and limits: Other equally common chains were less clonally expanded than HLA-associated TCR beta chains, a later analysis showed. HLA alleles showed associations with about 15,000 TCR beta sequences in a later analysis, at a 0.05 false discovery rate. Reportedly, TCR beta sequences accurately predicted HLA-A and HLA-B alleles in most subjects.

The sample comprised PBMCs. The TCR comes from a male donor in good health and CMV-seronegative. This sequence joins TRBV11-2 and TRBJ2-7, with D unclear. The CDR3 here is CVRPADTGYEQYF. The CDR3 coding sequence is TGTGTCAGACCCGCCGACACCGGCTACGAGCAGTACTTC.